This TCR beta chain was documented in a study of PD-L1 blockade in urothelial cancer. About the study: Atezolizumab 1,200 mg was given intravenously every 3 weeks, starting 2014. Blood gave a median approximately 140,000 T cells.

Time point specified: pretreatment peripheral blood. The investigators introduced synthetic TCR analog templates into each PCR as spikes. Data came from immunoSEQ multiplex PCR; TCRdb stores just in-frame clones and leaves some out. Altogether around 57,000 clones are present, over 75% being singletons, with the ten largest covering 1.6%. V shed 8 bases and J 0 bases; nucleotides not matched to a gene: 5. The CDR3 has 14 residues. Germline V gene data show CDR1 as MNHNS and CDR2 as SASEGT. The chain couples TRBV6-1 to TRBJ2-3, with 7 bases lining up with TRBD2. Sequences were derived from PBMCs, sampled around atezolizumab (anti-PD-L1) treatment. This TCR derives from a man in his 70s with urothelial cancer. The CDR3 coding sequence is TGTGCCAGCGCTCTAGCGGAGAGCACAGATACGCAGTATTTT. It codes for CASALAESTDTQYF.